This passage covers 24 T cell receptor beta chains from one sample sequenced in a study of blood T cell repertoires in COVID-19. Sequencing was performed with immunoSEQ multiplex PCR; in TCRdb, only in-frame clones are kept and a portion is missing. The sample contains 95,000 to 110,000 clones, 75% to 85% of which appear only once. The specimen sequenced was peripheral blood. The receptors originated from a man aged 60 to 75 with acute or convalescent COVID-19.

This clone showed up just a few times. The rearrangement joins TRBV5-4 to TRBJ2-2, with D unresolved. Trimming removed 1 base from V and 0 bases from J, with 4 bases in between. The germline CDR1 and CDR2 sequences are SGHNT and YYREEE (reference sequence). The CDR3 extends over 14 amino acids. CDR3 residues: CASSLSANTGELFF. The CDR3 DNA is TGTGCCAGCAGCTTGTCTGCGAACACCGGGGAGCTGTTTTTT.

CDR3 coding DNA: TGTGCCTGGAGCCCCCCAGGGGCTGCGGTTCCCTATGGCTACACCTTC. As protein: CAWSPPGAAVPYGYTF. The genes are TRBV30 and TRBJ1-2, with a weak D call TRBD1 (6 bases). The V gene lost 3 bases and the J gene lost 4 bases, with 21 bases spanning the gap. Germline values: CDR1 GTSNPN, CDR2 SVGIG (reference sequence). The CDR3 length is 16 residues.

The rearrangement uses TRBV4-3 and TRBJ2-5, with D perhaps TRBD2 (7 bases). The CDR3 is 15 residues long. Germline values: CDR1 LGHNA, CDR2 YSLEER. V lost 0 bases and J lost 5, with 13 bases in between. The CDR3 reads CASSQEGGAWETQYF. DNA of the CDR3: TGCGCCAGCAGCCAAGAAGGGGGGGCCTGGGAGACCCAGTACTTC.

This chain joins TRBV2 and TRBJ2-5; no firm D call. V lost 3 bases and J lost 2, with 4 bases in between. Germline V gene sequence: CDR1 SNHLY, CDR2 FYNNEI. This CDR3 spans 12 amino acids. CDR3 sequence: CASSDLQETQYF. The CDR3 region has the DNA TGTGCCAGCAGTGACCTTCAAGAGACCCAGTACTTC.

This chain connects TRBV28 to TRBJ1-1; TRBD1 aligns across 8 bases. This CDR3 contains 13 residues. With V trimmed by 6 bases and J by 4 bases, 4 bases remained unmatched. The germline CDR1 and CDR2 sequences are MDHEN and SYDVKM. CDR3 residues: CASRPGQATEAFF. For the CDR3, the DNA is TGTGCCAGCAGACCGGGACAGGCCACTGAAGCTTTCTTT.

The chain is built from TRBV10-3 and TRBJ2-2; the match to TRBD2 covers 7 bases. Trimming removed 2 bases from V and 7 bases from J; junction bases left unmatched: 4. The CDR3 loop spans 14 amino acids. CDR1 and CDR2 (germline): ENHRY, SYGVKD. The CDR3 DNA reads TGTGCCATCAGTGAGGTACTAGCGAGCGGGGAGCTGTTTTTT. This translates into CAISEVLASGELFF.

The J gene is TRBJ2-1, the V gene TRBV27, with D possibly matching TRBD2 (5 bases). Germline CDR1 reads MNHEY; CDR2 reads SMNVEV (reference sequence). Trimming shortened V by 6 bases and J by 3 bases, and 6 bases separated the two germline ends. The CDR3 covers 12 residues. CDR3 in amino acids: CASRRDYNEQFF. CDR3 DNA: TGTGCCAGCAGACGGGACTACAATGAGCAGTTCTTC.

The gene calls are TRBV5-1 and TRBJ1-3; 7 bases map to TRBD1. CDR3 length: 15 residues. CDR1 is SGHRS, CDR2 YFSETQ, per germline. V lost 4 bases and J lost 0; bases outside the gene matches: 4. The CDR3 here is CASSLDRSSGNTIYF. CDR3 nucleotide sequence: TGCGCCAGCAGCCTGGACAGGAGCTCTGGAAACACCATATATTTT.

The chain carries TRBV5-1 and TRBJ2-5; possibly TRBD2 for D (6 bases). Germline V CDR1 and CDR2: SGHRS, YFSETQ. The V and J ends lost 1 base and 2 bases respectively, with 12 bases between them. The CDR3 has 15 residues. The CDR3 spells CASSLMVGGQETQYF. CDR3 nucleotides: TGCGCCAGCAGCTTGATGGTGGGGGGACAAGAGACCCAGTACTTC.

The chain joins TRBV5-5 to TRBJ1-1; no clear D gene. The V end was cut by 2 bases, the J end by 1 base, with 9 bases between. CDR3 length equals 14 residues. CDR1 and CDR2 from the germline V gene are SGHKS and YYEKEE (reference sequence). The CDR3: CASSFRGQNTEAFF. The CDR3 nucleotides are TGTGCCAGCAGCTTTCGCGGGCAGAACACTGAAGCTTTCTTT.

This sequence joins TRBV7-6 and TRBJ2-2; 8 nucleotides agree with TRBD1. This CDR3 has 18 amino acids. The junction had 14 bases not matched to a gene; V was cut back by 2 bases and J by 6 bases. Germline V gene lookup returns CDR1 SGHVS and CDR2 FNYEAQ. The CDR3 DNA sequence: TGTGCCAGCAGCTTAAGGCCAGGGGGCAAAGATTACTCCGGGGAGCTGTTTTTT. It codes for CASSLRPGGKDYSGELFF.

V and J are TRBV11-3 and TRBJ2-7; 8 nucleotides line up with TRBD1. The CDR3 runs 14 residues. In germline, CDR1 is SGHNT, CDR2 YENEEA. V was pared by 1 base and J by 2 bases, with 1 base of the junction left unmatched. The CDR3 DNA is TGTGCCAGCAGCTTAGCACAGGGGGCCTACGAGCAGTACTTC. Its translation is CASSLAQGAYEQYF.

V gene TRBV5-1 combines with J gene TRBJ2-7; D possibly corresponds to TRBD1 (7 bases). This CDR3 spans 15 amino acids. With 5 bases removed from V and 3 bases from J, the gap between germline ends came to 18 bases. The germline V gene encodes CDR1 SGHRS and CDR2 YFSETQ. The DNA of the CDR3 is TGCGCCAGCAGTGACTTCCAGGGGGGCGTCTACGAGCAGTACTTC. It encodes CASSDFQGGVYEQYF. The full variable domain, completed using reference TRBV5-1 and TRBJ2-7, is KAGVTQTPRYLIKTRGQQVTLSCSPISGHRSVSWYQQTPGQGLQFLFEYFSETQRNKGNFPGRFSGRQFSNSRSEMNVSTLELGDSALYLCASSDFQGGVYEQYFGPGTRLTVT.

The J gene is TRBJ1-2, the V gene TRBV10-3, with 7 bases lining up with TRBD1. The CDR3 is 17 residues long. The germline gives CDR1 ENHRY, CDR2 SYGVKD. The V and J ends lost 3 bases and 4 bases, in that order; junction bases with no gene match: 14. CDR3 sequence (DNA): TGTGCCATCAGTGACCTCTTGAGGGGGCAGGGCGGCTATGGCTACACCTTC. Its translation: CAISDLLRGQGGYGYTF.

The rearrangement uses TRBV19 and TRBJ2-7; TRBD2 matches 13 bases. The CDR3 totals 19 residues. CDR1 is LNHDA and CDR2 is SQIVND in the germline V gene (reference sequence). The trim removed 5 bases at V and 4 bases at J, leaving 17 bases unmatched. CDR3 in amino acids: CASSATGGTSGKKSYEQYF. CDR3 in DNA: TGTGCCAGTAGTGCCACAGGGGGGACTAGCGGGAAGAAGAGTTACGAGCAGTACTTC.

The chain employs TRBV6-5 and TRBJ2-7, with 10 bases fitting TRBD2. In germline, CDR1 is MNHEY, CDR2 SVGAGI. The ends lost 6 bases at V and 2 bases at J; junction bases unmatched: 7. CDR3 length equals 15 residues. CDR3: CASRNSGGSTYEQYF. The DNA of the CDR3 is TGTGCCAGCAGAAATAGCGGGGGGTCTACCTACGAGCAGTACTTC.

The DNA of the CDR3 is TGCGCCAGCAGCCAGGAGCGGGGGTCCTCCTACGAGCAGTACTTC. It translates to CASSQERGSSYEQYF. The chain combines TRBV4-1 with TRBJ2-7; 8 nucleotides line up with TRBD2. This CDR3 region has 15 residues. Trimming cost V 3 bases and J 0 bases; bases outside gene matches: 4. Germline loops: CDR1 MGHRA, CDR2 YSYEKL.

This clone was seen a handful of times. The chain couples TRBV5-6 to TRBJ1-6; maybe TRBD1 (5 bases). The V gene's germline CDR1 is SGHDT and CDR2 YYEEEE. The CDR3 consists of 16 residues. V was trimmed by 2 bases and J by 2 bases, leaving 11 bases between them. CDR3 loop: CASSFSPRAYNSPLHF. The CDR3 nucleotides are TGTGCCAGCAGCTTTTCTCCCAGGGCCTATAATTCACCCCTCCACTTT. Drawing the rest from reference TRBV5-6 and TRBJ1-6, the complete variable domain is DAGVTQSPTHLIKTRGQQVTLRCSPKSGHDTVSWYQQALGQGPQFIFQYYEEEERQRGNFPDRFSGHQFPNYSSELNVNALLLGDSALYLCASSFSPRAYNSPLHFGNGTRLTVT.

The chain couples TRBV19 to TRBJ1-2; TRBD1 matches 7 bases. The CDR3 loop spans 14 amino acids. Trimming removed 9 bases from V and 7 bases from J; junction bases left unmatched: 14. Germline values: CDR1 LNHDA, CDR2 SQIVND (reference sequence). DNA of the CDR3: TGTGCCAGCCGCGGGACAGCCACCTCTGTTGGCTACACCTTC. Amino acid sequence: CASRGTATSVGYTF.

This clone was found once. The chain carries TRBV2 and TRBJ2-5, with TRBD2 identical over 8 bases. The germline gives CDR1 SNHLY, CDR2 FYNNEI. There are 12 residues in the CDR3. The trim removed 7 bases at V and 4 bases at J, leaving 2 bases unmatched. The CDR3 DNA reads TGTGCCAGCATCCTAGCGGGAGAGACCCAGTACTTC. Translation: CASILAGETQYF.

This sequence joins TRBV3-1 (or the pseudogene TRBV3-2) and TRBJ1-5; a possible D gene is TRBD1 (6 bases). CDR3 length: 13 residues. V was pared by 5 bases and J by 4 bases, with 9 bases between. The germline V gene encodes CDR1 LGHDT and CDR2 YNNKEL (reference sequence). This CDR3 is CASSGTPNQPQHF. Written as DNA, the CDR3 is TGTGCCAGCAGCGGGACACCTAATCAGCCCCAGCATTTT.

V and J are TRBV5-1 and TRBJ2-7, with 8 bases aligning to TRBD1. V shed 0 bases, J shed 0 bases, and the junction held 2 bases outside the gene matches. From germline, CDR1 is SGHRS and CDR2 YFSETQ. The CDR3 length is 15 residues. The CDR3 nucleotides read TGCGCCAGCAGCTTGGAAGGACAGGGCTCCTACGAGCAGTACTTC. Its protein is CASSLEGQGSYEQYF.

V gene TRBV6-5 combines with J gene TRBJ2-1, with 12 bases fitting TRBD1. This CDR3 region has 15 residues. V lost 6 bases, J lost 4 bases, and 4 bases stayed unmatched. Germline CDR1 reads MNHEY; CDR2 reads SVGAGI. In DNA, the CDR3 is TGTGCCAGCAGGCGGGACAGGGGGCAATACAATGAGCAGTTCTTC. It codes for CASRRDRGQYNEQFF.

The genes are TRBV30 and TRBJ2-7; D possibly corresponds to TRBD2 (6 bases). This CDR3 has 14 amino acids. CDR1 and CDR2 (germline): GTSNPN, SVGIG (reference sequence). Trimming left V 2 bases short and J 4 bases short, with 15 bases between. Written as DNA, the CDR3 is TGTGCCTGGAGTTTCAACCGTGGGGGGTACGAGCAGTACTTC. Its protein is CAWSFNRGGYEQYF.